The 29 T cell receptor beta chains in this list originate from one sample, sequenced in a study of blood T cell repertoires in COVID-19. Clones were sequenced by immunoSEQ multiplex PCR, and TCRdb holds only the in-frame ones, with some missing. The sample consists of 60,000 to 70,000 clones, around 86% of them appearing once. Source material: peripheral blood. Receptor source: an older woman with acute or convalescent COVID-19.

This clone has a handful of counts. The V and J genes are TRBV6-5 and TRBJ2-7; 7 bases map to TRBD1. The CDR3 length is 13 residues. V shed 8 bases, J shed 4 bases, and the junction held 8 bases outside the gene matches. Germline CDR1 MNHEY, CDR2 SVGAGI. This CDR3 reads CASDPGGPYEQYF. The DNA for the CDR3 is TGTGCCAGCGATCCAGGGGGACCGTACGAGCAGTACTTC.

The chain employs TRBV19 and TRBJ1-2; tentatively, D is TRBD1 (5 bases). The germline CDR1 and CDR2 sequences are LNHDA and SQIVND (reference sequence). The length of the CDR3 is 13 residues. Trimming took 3 bases from V and 3 from J, leaving 8 bases between them. The CDR3 nucleotides are TGTGCCAGTAGTATCGGGGGTCACTATGGCTACACCTTC. This translates into CASSIGGHYGYTF.

The chain couples TRBV7-3 to TRBJ2-1, with 14 positions matching TRBD2. CDR3 size: 16 residues. The V gene end was trimmed by 1 base and the J gene end by 8 bases; junction bases not matched to a gene: 4. The germline CDR1 and CDR2 sequences are SGHTA and FQGTGA. This CDR3 reads CASSLMGLAGAHEQFF. Here the CDR3 DNA reads TGTGCCAGCAGCTTAATGGGACTAGCGGGAGCCCATGAGCAGTTCTTC.

This chain links TRBV2 with TRBJ2-7, with TRBD1 identical over 10 bases. V lost 4 bases and J lost 9; bases outside the gene matches: 9. Germline V gene lookup returns CDR1 SNHLY and CDR2 FYNNEI. CDR3 length equals 14 residues. DNA of the CDR3: TGTGCCAGCAGTGGGACAGGGGGGCGGTTGGCGCAGTACTTC. Translating gives CASSGTGGRLAQYF.

This chain joins TRBV29-1 and TRBJ2-1, with 14 positions matching TRBD2. CDR1 is SQVTM and CDR2 is ANQGSEA in the germline V gene. The CDR3 length is 18 residues. Losses at the gene ends were 4 bases for V and 7 bases for J; bases not matched to a gene: 15. The CDR3 bases are TGCAGCGTTGCACCCCACACTCTTGGACTAGCGGGAGGTAATGAGCAGTTCTTC. It is translated as CSVAPHTLGLAGGNEQFF.

The chain combines TRBV3-1 (or the pseudogene TRBV3-2) with TRBJ2-5, with D possibly being TRBD2 (7 bases). The CDR3 extends over 13 amino acids. CDR1 is LGHDT and CDR2 is YNNKEL in the germline V gene (reference sequence). The ends were cut back, 1 base at V and 10 bases at J, with 13 bases in the middle. This CDR3 reads CASSQGGGLGQYF. CDR3 DNA: TGTGCCAGCAGCCAAGGGGGGGGCCTCGGCCAGTACTTC.

This clone was seen a handful of times. The CDR3 DNA sequence: TGTGCCAGCGGCCTGACAGGGCCCACTGAAGCTTTCTTT. Translated: CASGLTGPTEAFF. The chain carries TRBV12-3 or TRBV12-4 and TRBJ1-1; 7 bases map to TRBD1. The V segment lost 8 bases and the J segment 4 bases; nucleotides outside the gene matches: 7. The CDR3 is 13 amino acids.

This clone has only one observation. The rearrangement uses TRBV19 and TRBJ1-4; a possible D gene is TRBD1 (6 bases). Trimming took off 7 bases at V and 10 bases at J, with 19 bases between the two ends. Germline CDR1 reads LNHDA; CDR2 reads SQIVND (reference sequence). The CDR3 contains 14 residues. The CDR3 nucleotides read TGTGCCAGTACCTCCCCCCCAGGGGATGGAAAACTGTTTTTT. Amino acid sequence: CASTSPPGDGKLFF.

The rearrangement links TRBV4-1 to TRBJ2-1; TRBD2 agrees at 9 bases. The CDR3 contains 17 residues. Germline CDR1 and CDR2: MGHRA and YSYEKL. J was trimmed by 6 bases and V by 1 base; bases with no gene match: 10. The CDR3 loop is CASSQVTASGNGNEQFF. For the CDR3, the DNA is TGCGCCAGCAGCCAAGTAACGGCTAGCGGGAATGGCAATGAGCAGTTCTTC.

This sequence joins TRBV7-9 and TRBJ1-5, with a tentative D call TRBD1 (6 bases). Trimming left V 4 bases short and J 3 bases short, with 16 bases between. Germline values: CDR1 SEHNR, CDR2 FQNEAQ (reference sequence). The CDR3 totals 16 residues. CDR3 region: CASSSSSGQYNQPQHF. CDR3 DNA: TGTGCCAGCAGCTCGTCTAGTGGACAGTACAATCAGCCCCAGCATTTT.

The chain joins TRBV29-1 to TRBJ2-7, with TRBD1 matching 10 bases. The V gene's germline CDR1 is SQVTM and CDR2 ANQGSEA. CDR3 length equals 13 residues. The trim removed 7 bases at V and 3 bases at J, leaving 6 bases unmatched. The CDR3 here is CSAKTGGFYEQYF. The CDR3 region has the DNA TGCAGCGCGAAGACAGGGGGCTTCTACGAGCAGTACTTC.

This clone was detected only once. V usage is TRBV5-1 and J usage is TRBJ2-5; weak D call: TRBD2 (5 bases). V lost 4 bases to trimming and J lost 7 bases, with 23 bases between them. This CDR3 region has 16 residues. CDR1 and CDR2 from the germline V gene are SGHRS and YFSETQ. CDR3 loop: CASSASLASAPVTQYF. CDR3 DNA: TGCGCCAGCAGCGCTAGCCTAGCTTCCGCACCAGTGACCCAGTACTTC.

The J gene is TRBJ1-1, the V gene TRBV6-2 or TRBV6-3; D perhaps matches TRBD1 (6 bases). V lost 4 bases, J lost 4 bases, and 16 bases lay in between. CDR1 and CDR2 (germline): MNHEY, SVGEGT. The CDR3 consists of 15 residues. CDR3 protein: CASSFHRVTGTEAFF. CDR3 bases: TGTGCCAGCAGTTTCCACAGGGTCACGGGCACTGAAGCTTTCTTT.

This sequence joins TRBV6-5 and TRBJ2-3, with D perhaps TRBD2 (6 bases). The CDR3 sequence is 15 residues long. Deletions cut 2 bases from V and 1 base from J, with 10 bases between. CDR1 and CDR2 from the germline V gene are MNHEY and SVGAGI. CDR3 protein: CASSYTGLGTDTQYF. The CDR3 nucleotides read TGTGCCAGCAGTTACACGGGACTGGGCACAGATACGCAGTATTTT.

For the CDR3, the DNA is TGTGCCAGCAGCTTGTTGTTAGCGGGGGTTCATGAGCAGTTCTTC. Residues: CASSLLLAGVHEQFF. The chain recombines TRBV5-4 with TRBJ2-1; 9 positions agree with TRBD2. Germline CDR1 reads SGHNT; CDR2 reads YYREEE (reference sequence). This CDR3 is 15 amino acids long. V shed 1 base and J 8 bases; nucleotides not matched to a gene: 7.

Note on this clone: Within the sample, other DNA sequences also encode this same CDR3. This chain links TRBV2 with TRBJ1-6; a weak D match, TRBD1 (6 bases). Germline assignment: CDR1 SNHLY and CDR2 FYNNEI. V shed 6 bases and J shed 9 bases, with 15 bases lying between them. The CDR3 loop spans 14 amino acids. The CDR3 sequence: CASSAEGVGSPLHF. The DNA of the CDR3 is TGTGCCAGCAGCGCCGAGGGGGTCGGTTCACCCCTCCACTTT.

In nucleotides, the CDR3 is TGTGCCAGAAGGAGAACCAACAGGGGGCATTCGGACACTGAAGCTTTCTTT. Its protein product is CARRRTNRGHSDTEAFF. The rearrangement uses TRBV5-3 and TRBJ1-1, with 9 bases fitting TRBD1. TRBV5-3 is an open reading frame whose function is uncertain. Germline trimming cut 5 bases from V and 3 bases from J; bases unmatched to any gene: 14. This CDR3 is built from 17 residues.

The chain employs TRBV2 and TRBJ2-1; D perhaps matches TRBD1 (6 bases). V was trimmed by 8 bases and J by 6 bases, leaving 14 bases between them. Germline V gene data show CDR1 as SNHLY and CDR2 as FYNNEI. This CDR3 has 13 residues. The CDR3 loop is CASSLQGFNEQFF. For the CDR3, the DNA is TGTGCCAGCTCACTTCAGGGGTTCAATGAGCAGTTCTTC.

The genes are TRBV28 and TRBJ1-5; D unresolved. In germline, CDR1 is MDHEN, CDR2 SYDVKM. The CDR3 runs 13 residues. With 5 bases removed from V and 2 bases from J, the gap between germline ends came to 7 bases. The CDR3 here is CASSLLGNQPQHF. In nucleotides, the CDR3 is TGTGCCAGCAGTCTACTTGGCAATCAGCCCCAGCATTTT.

The chain is built from TRBV19 and TRBJ2-5, with 11 bases identical to TRBD2. The length of the CDR3 is 15 residues. The V gene end was trimmed by 3 bases and the J gene end by 3 bases; junction bases not matched to a gene: 3. Germline V gene sequence: CDR1 LNHDA, CDR2 SQIVND (reference sequence). CDR3 protein: CASSMASGGKETQYF. For the CDR3, the DNA is TGTGCCAGTAGTATGGCTAGCGGGGGGAAAGAGACCCAGTACTTC.

The rearrangement joins TRBV5-5 to TRBJ1-5; TRBD1 is a possible D gene (5 bases). The V end lost 0 bases, the J end lost 0 bases, and 7 bases lay between the germline ends. CDR1 is SGHKS and CDR2 is YYEKEE in the germline V gene (reference sequence). This CDR3 is 15 amino acids long. The CDR3, as DNA: TGTGCCAGCAGCTTGGGGGGCCTTAGCAATCAGCCCCAGCATTTT. Protein product: CASSLGGLSNQPQHF.

The chain has TRBV6-1 and TRBJ2-1; tentative D call: TRBD1 (6 bases). Trimming took 2 bases from V and 11 from J, leaving 10 bases between them. This CDR3 has 12 residues. Germline V CDR1 and CDR2: MNHNS, SASEGT. The CDR3 nucleotides are TGTGCCAGCAGTGAACATGGACAGCAGCAGTTCTTC. It codes for CASSEHGQQQFF.

This clone came up a few times. V and J are TRBV6-5 and TRBJ1-1; D is undetermined. CDR3 length equals 12 residues. From germline, CDR1 is MNHEY and CDR2 SVGAGI. V gave up 8 bases and J gave up 5 bases, with 12 bases separating them. The CDR3: CASGTRRTEAFF. CDR3 nucleotides: TGTGCCAGCGGCACGAGGAGGACTGAAGCTTTCTTT.

CDR3 sequence reads: CASSSGVAGELFF. CDR3 sequence (DNA): TGTGCCAGCAGTTCAGGGGTGGCCGGGGAGCTGTTTTTT. The chain links TRBV28 to TRBJ2-2; a possible D gene is TRBD1 (6 bases). The CDR3 totals 13 residues. Trimming took off 4 bases at V and 6 bases at J, with 9 bases between the two ends. CDR1 and CDR2 from the germline V gene are MDHEN and SYDVKM.

The V and J genes are TRBV6-6 and TRBJ2-7; no clear D gene. The ends were cut back, 6 bases at V and 5 bases at J, with 17 bases in the middle. The CDR3 consists of 14 residues. CDR1 and CDR2 from the germline V gene are MNHNY and SVGAGI (reference sequence). The DNA of the CDR3 is TGTGCCAGCAGCCGCGACCCGACATGGGACGAGCAGTACTTC. Protein: CASSRDPTWDEQYF.

This rearrangement joins TRBV5-1 to TRBJ2-3; the D gene is possibly TRBD1 (5 bases). The CDR3 is 19 amino acids. The germline gives CDR1 SGHRS, CDR2 YFSETQ. The ends were cut back, 4 bases at V and 3 bases at J, with 27 bases in the middle. The CDR3 reads CASSPAPRTGFRETDTQYF. The DNA for the CDR3 is TGCGCCAGCAGCCCCGCTCCCCGTACAGGCTTCAGAGAAACAGATACGCAGTATTTT. Full variable domain (remainder filled in from reference TRBV5-1 and TRBJ2-3): KAGVTQTPRYLIKTRGQQVTLSCSPISGHRSVSWYQQTPGQGLQFLFEYFSETQRNKGNFPGRFSGRQFSNSRSEMNVSTLELGDSALYLCASSPAPRTGFRETDTQYFGPGTRLTVL.

This chain joins TRBV18 and TRBJ2-7; no firm D call. The length of the CDR3 is 14 residues. Deletions cut 0 bases from V and 4 bases from J, with 10 bases between. Germline assignment: CDR1 KGHSH and CDR2 LQKENI. The CDR3, as DNA: TGTGCCAGCTCACCACCTCCCCCCAAATACGAGCAGTACTTC. This codes for CASSPPPPKYEQYF.

V gene TRBV4-2 combines with J gene TRBJ2-2, with unresolved D. The CDR3 spans 15 residues. The V gene lost 0 bases and the J gene lost 6 bases, with 11 bases spanning the gap. Germline V gene lookup returns CDR1 LGHNA and CDR2 YNFKEQ. The CDR3: CASSQEVGTAGELFF. The CDR3 DNA reads TGTGCCAGCAGCCAAGAAGTTGGTACAGCCGGGGAGCTGTTTTTT.

This clone was seen only a few times. The chain couples TRBV6-2 or TRBV6-3 to TRBJ1-2; no definite D call. The germline V gene encodes CDR1 MNHEY and CDR2 SVGEGT. Trimming shortened V by 4 bases and J by 4 bases, and 16 bases separated the two germline ends. The CDR3 runs 15 residues. In DNA form, the CDR3 reads TGTGCCAGCAGTTCCTTAGGCGGCCGGAGCTATGGCTACACCTTC. Its translation is CASSSLGGRSYGYTF.